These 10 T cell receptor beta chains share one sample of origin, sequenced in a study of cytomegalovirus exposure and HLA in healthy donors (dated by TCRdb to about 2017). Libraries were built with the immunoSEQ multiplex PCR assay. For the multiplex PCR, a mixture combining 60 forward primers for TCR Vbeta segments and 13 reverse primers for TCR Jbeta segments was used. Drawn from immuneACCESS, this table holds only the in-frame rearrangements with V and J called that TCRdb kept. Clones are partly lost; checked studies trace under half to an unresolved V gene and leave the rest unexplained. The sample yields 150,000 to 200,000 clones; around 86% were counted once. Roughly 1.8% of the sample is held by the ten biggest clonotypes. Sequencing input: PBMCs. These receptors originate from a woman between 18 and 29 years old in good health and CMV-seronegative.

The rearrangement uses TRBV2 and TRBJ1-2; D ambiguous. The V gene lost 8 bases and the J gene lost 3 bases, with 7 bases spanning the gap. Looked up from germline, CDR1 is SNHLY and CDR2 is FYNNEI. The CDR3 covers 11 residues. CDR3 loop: CASGRDYGYTF. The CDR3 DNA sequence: TGTGCCAGCGGCCGGGACTATGGCTACACCTTC.

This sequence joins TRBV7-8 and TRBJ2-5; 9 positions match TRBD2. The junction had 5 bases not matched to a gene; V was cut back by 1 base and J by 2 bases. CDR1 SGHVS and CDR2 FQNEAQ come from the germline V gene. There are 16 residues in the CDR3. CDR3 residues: CASSLGSSGIQETQYF. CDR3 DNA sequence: TGTGCCAGCAGCTTAGGGTCTAGCGGGATTCAAGAGACCCAGTACTTC.

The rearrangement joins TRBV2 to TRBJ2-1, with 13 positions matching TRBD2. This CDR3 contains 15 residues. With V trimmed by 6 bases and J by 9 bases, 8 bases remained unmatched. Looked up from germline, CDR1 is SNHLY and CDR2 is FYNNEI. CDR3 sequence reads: CASRVTSGGASEQFF. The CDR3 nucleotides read TGTGCCAGCAGAGTTACTAGCGGGGGGGCGAGTGAGCAGTTCTTC.

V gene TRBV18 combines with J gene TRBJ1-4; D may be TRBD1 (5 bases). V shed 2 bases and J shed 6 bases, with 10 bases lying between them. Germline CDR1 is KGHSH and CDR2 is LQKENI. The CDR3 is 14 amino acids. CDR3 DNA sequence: TGTGCCAGCTCACCAAGGCAGGGTTATGAAAAACTGTTTTTT. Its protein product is CASSPRQGYEKLFF.

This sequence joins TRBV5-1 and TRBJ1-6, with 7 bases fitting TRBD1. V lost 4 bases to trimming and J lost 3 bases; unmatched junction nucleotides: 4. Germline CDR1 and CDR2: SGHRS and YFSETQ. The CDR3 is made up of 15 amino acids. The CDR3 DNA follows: TGCGCCAGCAGCCCTGGGACAGACTATAATTCACCCCTCCACTTT. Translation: CASSPGTDYNSPLHF.

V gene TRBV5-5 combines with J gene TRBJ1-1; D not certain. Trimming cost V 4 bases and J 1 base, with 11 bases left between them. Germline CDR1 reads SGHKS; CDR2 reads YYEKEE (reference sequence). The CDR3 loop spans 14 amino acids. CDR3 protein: CASSPLSQNTEAFF. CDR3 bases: TGTGCCAGCAGCCCACTTTCCCAGAACACTGAAGCTTTCTTT.

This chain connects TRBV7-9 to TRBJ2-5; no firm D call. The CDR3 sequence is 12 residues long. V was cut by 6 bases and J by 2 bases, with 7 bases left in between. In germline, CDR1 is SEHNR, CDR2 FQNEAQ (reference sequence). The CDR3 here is CASRTDQETQYF. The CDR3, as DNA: TGTGCCAGCAGAACAGATCAAGAGACCCAGTACTTC.

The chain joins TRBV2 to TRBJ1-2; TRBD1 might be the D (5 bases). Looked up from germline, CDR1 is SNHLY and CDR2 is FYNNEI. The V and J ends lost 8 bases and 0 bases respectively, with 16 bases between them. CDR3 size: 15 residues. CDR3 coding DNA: TGTGCCAGCCAGTCTGGGGCAGGGTCTAACTATGGCTACACCTTC. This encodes CASQSGAGSNYGYTF.

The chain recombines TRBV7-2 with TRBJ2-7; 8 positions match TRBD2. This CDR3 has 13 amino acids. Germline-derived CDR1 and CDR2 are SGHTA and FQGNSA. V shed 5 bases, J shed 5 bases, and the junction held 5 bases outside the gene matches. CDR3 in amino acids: CASSDRLANEQYF. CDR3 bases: TGTGCCAGCAGCGACCGACTAGCGAACGAGCAGTACTTC. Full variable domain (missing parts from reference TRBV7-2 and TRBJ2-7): GAGVSQSPSNKVTEKGKDVELRCDPISGHTALYWYRQSLGQGLEFLIYFQGNSAPDKSGLPSDRFSAERTGGSVSTLTIQRTQQEDSAVYLCASSDRLANEQYFGPGTRLTVT.

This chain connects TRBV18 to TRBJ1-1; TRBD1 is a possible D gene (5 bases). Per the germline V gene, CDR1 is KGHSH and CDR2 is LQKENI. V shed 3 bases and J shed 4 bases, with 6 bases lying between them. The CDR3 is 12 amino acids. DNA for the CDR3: TGTGCCAGCTCACCCGACAGCACTGAAGCTTTCTTT. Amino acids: CASSPDSTEAFF.